Reported below is one TCR beta chain. The sample comes from a study of blood T cell repertoires in COVID-19. Across about 22 US areas, participants ranged in age from roughly 18 to 95 years. From germline, CDR1 is SGHNT and CDR2 YENEEA. The ends were cut back, 1 base at V and 2 bases at J, with 16 bases in the middle. The CDR3 extends over 17 amino acids. The table came from immunoSEQ multiplex PCR; TCRdb's copy has only in-frame clones and leaves some out. This sample has fewer than 350,000 clones; approximately 90% occur once, and the top ten carry under 3%. This clonotype was obtained from a woman in her forties with acute COVID-19. The specimen was PBMCs or T cells enriched from blood (not recorded which). V usage is TRBV11-3 and J usage is TRBJ2-3; D may be TRBD1 (5 bases). CDR3 bases: TGTGCCAGCAGCTTAGCACTACGGCTAGGGGACACAGATACGCAGTATTTT. Residues: CASSLALRLGDTDTQYF.